These 31 T cell receptor beta chains originate from one sample sequenced in a study of CD8 T cells in Susac syndrome. An input of about 0.5 to 1 ug of RNA was subjected to reverse transcription using random hexamers. TCRdb fed the immunoSEQ multiplex PCR reads into MiXCR, producing one record per CDR3 protein. Of about 90,000 distinct CDR3 sequences listed, over 80% are singletons. Sequencing was carried out using CD8+ T cells from PBMCs. Receptors were obtained from a human donor in good health.

The V call is TRBV7-7, the J call TRBJ2-1; D remains ambiguous. The CDR3 totals 13 residues. Germline CDR1 reads SSHAT; CDR2 reads FNYEAQ (reference sequence). Between the trimmed V and J ends, which lost 1 base and 9 bases, there was a span of 10 bases. The CDR3 DNA reads TGTGCCAGCAGCTTAGGGACGTTCGGTGAGCAGTTCTTC. It specifies CASSLGTFGEQFF. Full variable domain (outside the CDR3, taken from reference TRBV7-7 and TRBJ2-1): GAGVSQSPRYKVTKRGQDVTLRCDPISSHATLYWYQQALGQGPEFLTYFNYEAQPDKSGLPSDRFSAERPEGSISTLTIQRTEQRDSAMYRCASSLGTFGEQFFGPGTRLTVL.

The chain employs TRBV7-9 and TRBJ2-5; 7 nucleotides match TRBD2. V lost 8 bases, J lost 1 base, and 1 base stayed unmatched. The CDR3 sequence is 12 residues long. The germline gives CDR1 SEHNR, CDR2 FQNEAQ (reference sequence). CDR3 in amino acids: CASGRGQETQYF. The CDR3 DNA sequence: TGTGCCAGCGGGAGGGGCCAAGAGACCCAGTACTTC.

This clonotype has just one count. The V and J genes are TRBV20-1 and TRBJ2-7; no clear D gene. The germline CDR1 and CDR2 sequences are DFQATT and SNEGSKA (reference sequence). Trimming pared 6 bases from V and 5 bases from J, leaving 11 bases between. The CDR3 runs 11 residues. The CDR3 loop is CSATKPNEQYF. The CDR3 DNA reads TGCAGTGCCACGAAGCCCAACGAGCAGTACTTC.

The genes are TRBV3-1 and TRBJ2-1, with D hard to call. Germline V gene sequence: CDR1 LGHDT, CDR2 YNNKEL (reference sequence). V shed 1 base and J shed 0 bases, with 10 bases lying between them. The CDR3 covers 16 residues. CDR3 residues: CASSQVRLISYNEQFF. Here the CDR3 DNA reads TGTGCCAGCAGCCAAGTTAGGCTGATCTCCTACAATGAGCAGTTCTTC.

The V call is TRBV5-6, the J call TRBJ1-2; TRBD1 might be the D (5 bases). Trimming removed 5 bases at V and 3 bases at J, with 20 bases between. The germline V gene encodes CDR1 SGHDT and CDR2 YYEEEE. The length of the CDR3 is 16 residues. CDR3 loop: CASSFIRGQRDYGYTF. The CDR3 nucleotides read TGTGCCAGCAGTTTTATCCGGGGCCAACGGGACTATGGCTACACCTTC.

The rearrangement uses TRBV2 and TRBJ2-7, with 11 positions matching TRBD1. The CDR3 has 13 amino acids. J lost 4 bases, V lost 6 bases, and 2 bases had no gene match. The germline gives CDR1 SNHLY, CDR2 FYNNEI. The CDR3 DNA reads as TGTGCCAGCAGCGGGGACAGGGGGTACGAGCAGTACTTC. Protein: CASSGDRGYEQYF.

CDR3 DNA sequence: TGCAGTGCTTCAGGGGTAGACTATGGCTACACCTTC. Translating it yields CSASGVDYGYTF. The V and J genes are TRBV20-1 and TRBJ1-2, with D tentatively TRBD1 (6 bases). Germline V gene sequence: CDR1 DFQATT, CDR2 SNEGSKA (reference sequence). The CDR3 spans 12 residues. Trimming took 5 bases from V and 3 from J, leaving 10 bases between them.

This clonotype was seen just once. The J gene is TRBJ1-2, the V gene TRBV4-2, with 8 bases lining up with TRBD1. Per germline, CDR1 LGHNA and CDR2 YNFKEQ. V was pared by 3 bases and J by 10 bases, with 10 bases of the junction left unmatched. CDR3 size: 14 residues. For the CDR3, the DNA is TGTGCCAGCAGCCAGGAGGGGACAGGCGCTCTCTACACCTTC. It specifies CASSQEGTGALYTF.

Here the CDR3 reads CASSVGWGEDEQFF. CDR3 nucleotide sequence: TGTGCCAGCAGTGTTGGGTGGGGAGAAGATGAGCAGTTCTTC. V gene TRBV2 combines with J gene TRBJ2-1, with D possibly TRBD2 on 5 matching bases. The V and J ends lost 4 bases and 8 bases respectively, with 15 bases between them. This CDR3 has 14 amino acids. CDR1 is SNHLY and CDR2 is FYNNEI in the germline V gene.

The chain combines TRBV7-9 with TRBJ2-7; D is unclear. The CDR3 extends over 14 amino acids. Deletions cut 7 bases from V and 3 bases from J, with 16 bases between. CDR1 is SEHNR and CDR2 is FQNEAQ in the germline V gene (reference sequence). The CDR3 DNA sequence: TGTGCCAGCACCGAATCCGGACGGATCTACGAGCAGTACTTC. It is translated as CASTESGRIYEQYF.

This rearrangement joins TRBV9 to TRBJ1-1; TRBD1 matches at 11 bases. J gave up 0 bases and V 3 bases, and 7 bases lay outside the gene matches. The CDR3 spans 17 residues. Germline V CDR1 and CDR2: SGDLS, YYNGEE. The CDR3 nucleotides are TGTGCCAGCAGCGCGGCCGGGACAGGGGGGCTGAACACTGAAGCTTTCTTT. Residues: CASSAAGTGGLNTEAFF.

The chain uses TRBV14 and TRBJ2-7, with unresolved D. The V gene lost 1 base and the J gene lost 4 bases, with 11 bases spanning the gap. Germline V CDR1 and CDR2: SGHDN, FVKESK. This CDR3 is 14 amino acids long. The CDR3 loop reads CASSQGYGRYEQYF. DNA for the CDR3: TGTGCCAGCAGCCAAGGGTACGGGCGGTACGAGCAGTACTTC.

The chain employs TRBV20-1 and TRBJ2-7; 7 nucleotides agree with TRBD1. The V gene end was trimmed by 4 bases and the J gene end by 2 bases; junction bases not matched to a gene: 5. CDR1 is DFQATT and CDR2 is SNEGSKA in the germline V gene (reference sequence). The CDR3 contains 13 residues. The DNA for the CDR3 is TGCAGTGCTAAAGCCGGGACAGCCTACGAGCAGTACTTC. Amino acids: CSAKAGTAYEQYF.

The chain employs TRBV2 and TRBJ2-7; 8 bases map to TRBD2. The CDR3 consists of 13 residues. Germline V CDR1 and CDR2: SNHLY, FYNNEI. Trimming cost V 8 bases and J 0 bases; bases outside gene matches: 3. CDR3 DNA: TGTGCCAGCGCGGGGGGCTCCTCCTACGAGCAGTACTTC. It yields the protein CASAGGSSYEQYF.

Here the CDR3 DNA reads TGCAGTGCTAGAGATCCAGGACAGAGCAATCAGCCCCAGCATTTT. It translates to CSARDPGQSNQPQHF. V is TRBV20-1 and J is TRBJ1-5; D is perhaps TRBD1 (6 bases). Germline values: CDR1 DFQATT, CDR2 SNEGSKA (reference sequence). This CDR3 contains 15 residues. Trimming removed 0 bases at V and 1 base at J, with 10 bases between.

The chain carries TRBV5-1 and TRBJ2-5, with 7 bases that match TRBD2. Per germline, CDR1 SGHRS and CDR2 YFSETQ. The junction had 12 bases not matched to a gene; V was cut back by 6 bases and J by 1 base. There are 16 residues in the CDR3. CDR3 protein: CASNPDGGGFQETQYF. The CDR3 DNA reads TGCGCCAGCAATCCGGACGGCGGGGGATTCCAAGAGACCCAGTACTTC.

The V call is TRBV24-1, the J call TRBJ2-1, with 9 positions matching TRBD1. The V and J ends lost 6 bases and 5 bases, in that order; junction bases with no gene match: 7. CDR1 is KGHDR and CDR2 is SFDVKD in the germline V gene. CDR3 length equals 15 residues. CDR3 sequence: CATSLRTGEDNEQFF. The CDR3 coding sequence is TGTGCCACCAGTTTAAGGACAGGGGAAGACAATGAGCAGTTCTTC.

The rearrangement uses TRBV19 and TRBJ1-5; 9 bases map to TRBD1. V was clipped by 3 bases and J by 5 bases; unmatched bases: 8. The germline V gene has CDR1 LNHDA and CDR2 SQIVND (reference sequence). This CDR3 has 16 residues. DNA for the CDR3: TGTGCCAGTAGTATTTCAGGACAGGGGATTCATCAGCCCCAGCATTTT. This translates into CASSISGQGIHQPQHF.

In this sample, this clonotype turned up once. The chain is built from TRBV13 and TRBJ2-5; weak D call: TRBD2 (6 bases). V was shortened by 6 bases and J by 6 bases, with 20 bases between the two germline ends. The CDR3 contains 15 residues. Looked up from germline, CDR1 is PRHDT and CDR2 is FYEKMQ (reference sequence). The CDR3 region is CASSWRGRVGQTQYF. The CDR3 DNA is TGTGCCAGCAGTTGGAGGGGCAGGGTCGGACAGACCCAGTACTTC.

The rearrangement joins TRBV29-1 to TRBJ1-2; 10 nucleotides align to TRBD1. The CDR3 length is 15 residues. V was clipped by 6 bases and J by 0 bases; unmatched bases: 7. The germline V gene has CDR1 SQVTM and CDR2 ANQGSEA. This CDR3 reads CSVPDRGLTNYGYTF. The CDR3 nucleotides are TGCAGCGTCCCGGACAGGGGGTTGACTAACTATGGCTACACCTTC.

The V gene is TRBV27, the J gene TRBJ2-3; D possibly corresponds to TRBD1 (8 bases). This CDR3 comprises 16 residues. Trimming removed 6 bases from V and 3 bases from J, with 19 bases in between. Germline CDR1 is MNHEY and CDR2 is SMNVEV (reference sequence). The chain's CDR3 is CASRGYEQGGTDTQYF. In DNA, the CDR3 is TGTGCCAGCAGAGGGTATGAACAGGGGGGGACAGATACGCAGTATTTT.

The V call is TRBV6-2 or TRBV6-3, the J call TRBJ1-5; no firm D call. The CDR3 runs 15 residues. V was clipped by 2 bases and J by 9 bases, with 17 bases between them. Germline V gives CDR1 MNHEY, CDR2 SVGEGT. As DNA, the CDR3 is TGTGCCAGCAGTTACGAGGGAACCGGCATCTGGCCCCAGCATTTT. This encodes CASSYEGTGIWPQHF.

J is TRBJ2-3 and V is TRBV5-6; no clear D gene. The germline CDR1 and CDR2 sequences are SGHDT and YYEEEE. V lost 1 base, J lost 8 bases, and 8 bases lay in between. The CDR3 runs to 12 residues. The CDR3 loop is CASSLSPSTQYF. CDR3 nucleotides: TGTGCCAGCAGCTTGAGCCCAAGTACGCAGTATTTT.

The chain uses TRBV7-9 and TRBJ1-2; D is ambiguous. The CDR3 spans 12 residues. Trimming shortened V by 11 bases and J by 2 bases, and 12 bases separated the two germline ends. Germline V gene lookup returns CDR1 SEHNR and CDR2 FQNEAQ (reference sequence). The CDR3 here is CAQEKDNYGYTF. CDR3 sequence (DNA): TGTGCCCAGGAGAAGGACAACTATGGCTACACCTTC.

V gene TRBV6-1 combines with J gene TRBJ2-1; 11 bases are a match to TRBD2. CDR1 and CDR2 (germline): MNHNS, SASEGT. The trim removed 6 bases at V and 3 bases at J, leaving 10 bases unmatched. CDR3 length: 17 residues. CDR3 sequence: CASSNGTSGSYYNEQFF. CDR3 in DNA: TGTGCCAGCAGCAATGGGACTAGCGGTTCTTACTACAATGAGCAGTTCTTC.

The chain links TRBV5-4 to TRBJ2-3, with D perhaps given as TRBD1 or TRBD2 (6 bases each). Germline V lookup: CDR1 SGHNT, CDR2 YYREEE (reference sequence). Between the trimmed V and J ends, which lost 0 bases and 5 bases, there was a span of 7 bases. This CDR3 has 13 amino acids. The CDR3 loop reads CASSLEGGDTQYF. DNA of the CDR3: TGTGCCAGCAGCTTGGAGGGGGGAGATACGCAGTATTTT.

The chain links TRBV4-1 to TRBJ2-7; D is perhaps TRBD1 (6 bases). The germline V and J ends were trimmed by 5 bases and 1 base, with 9 bases remaining between them. Germline V lookup: CDR1 MGHRA, CDR2 YSYEKL. The CDR3 loop spans 13 amino acids. CDR3 region: CASSTGMSYEQYF. The CDR3, as DNA: TGCGCCAGCAGCACAGGGATGTCCTACGAGCAGTACTTC.

The genes are TRBV7-9 and TRBJ1-5; D gene ambiguous. V was shortened by 4 bases and J by 5 bases, with 12 bases between the two germline ends. This CDR3 has 14 residues. The germline gives CDR1 SEHNR, CDR2 FQNEAQ (reference sequence). CDR3 sequence reads: CASSYGPLDQPQHF. The DNA of the CDR3 is TGTGCCAGCAGCTACGGGCCCCTCGATCAGCCCCAGCATTTT.

This chain uses TRBV4-2 with TRBJ2-3; D not resolved. This CDR3 is built from 14 residues. Germline assignment: CDR1 LGHNA and CDR2 YNFKEQ. V was trimmed by 3 bases and J by 2 bases, leaving 9 bases between them. The DNA of the CDR3 is TGTGCCAGCAGCCAGCCTGACCTCACAGATACGCAGTATTTT. Amino acid sequence: CASSQPDLTDTQYF.

The chain combines TRBV12-3 or TRBV12-4 with TRBJ2-1; TRBD2 agrees at 10 bases. The CDR3 runs 16 residues. With V trimmed by 6 bases and J by 3 bases, 8 bases remained unmatched. DNA for the CDR3: TGTGCCAGCAGGCCTCCCGGGACTAGCGACTACAATGAGCAGTTCTTC. It codes for CASRPPGTSDYNEQFF.

This chain connects TRBV7-9 to TRBJ2-6; D unclear. The CDR3 is 14 amino acids. Per germline, CDR1 SEHNR and CDR2 FQNEAQ (reference sequence). V dropped 11 bases and J dropped 0 bases, with 11 bases sitting between them. DNA for the CDR3: TGTGCCTCCCCAGCGCCCTCTGGGGCCAACGTCCTGACTTTC. It is translated as CASPAPSGANVLTF.